A single sample gave rise to the 9 T cell receptor beta chains below, sequenced in a study of PD-1 blockade in classical Hodgkin lymphoma. Following autologous stem cell transplantation, relapse occurred in every patient, and exposure to brentuximab vedotin varied. Data came from immunoSEQ multiplex PCR; TCRdb stores just in-frame clones and leaves some out. Found here are some 41,000 clones, about 86% of them singletons; the top ten hold about 5.9%. The material was peripheral blood mononuclear cells (PBMCs), obtained before the second cycle of nivolumab. The receptors were gathered from a human donor with classical Hodgkin lymphoma.

This clone was observed once. The gene calls are TRBV9 and TRBJ2-1, with 11 nucleotides matching TRBD2. There are 15 residues in the CDR3. V lost 0 bases to trimming and J lost 7 bases; unmatched junction nucleotides: 3. The germline gives CDR1 SGDLS, CDR2 YYNGEE. CDR3 bases: TGTGCCAGCAGCGTAGAGGGGACTAGCGGAAATGAGCAGTTCTTC. It yields the protein CASSVEGTSGNEQFF.

The chain combines TRBV9 with TRBJ2-1, with 9 nucleotides matching TRBD2. The CDR3 sequence is 15 residues long. V was clipped by 0 bases and J by 5 bases; unmatched bases: 3. In germline, CDR1 is SGDLS, CDR2 YYNGEE. The CDR3 spells CASSVVGLANNEQFF. The CDR3 coding sequence is TGTGCCAGCAGCGTAGTGGGACTAGCTAACAATGAGCAGTTCTTC.

The rearrangement uses TRBV9 and TRBJ2-5; D not certain. The V gene lost 1 base and the J gene lost 4 bases, with 11 bases spanning the gap. CDR1 is SGDLS and CDR2 is YYNGEE in the germline V gene. This CDR3 is 14 amino acids long. CDR3: CASSVRSVGETQYF. CDR3 sequence (DNA): TGTGCCAGCAGCGTAAGGTCCGTGGGAGAGACCCAGTACTTC.

The genes are TRBV19 and TRBJ2-5, with D possibly TRBD1 on 6 matching bases. V lost 5 bases, J lost 2 bases, and 30 bases lay in between. The CDR3 contains 20 residues. Germline V gene data show CDR1 as LNHDA and CDR2 as SQIVND (reference sequence). The CDR3 spells CASSFLHRDTSPEPQETQYF. For the CDR3, the DNA is TGTGCCAGTAGTTTCCTCCACCGGGACACCTCCCCCGAACCACAAGAGACCCAGTACTTC.

This chain joins TRBV4-3 and TRBJ2-3; unclear D gene. The CDR3 is 17 residues long. The ends were cut back, 0 bases at V and 6 bases at J, with 19 bases in the middle. Germline V lookup: CDR1 LGHNA, CDR2 YSLEER. Here the CDR3 DNA reads TGCGCCAGCAGCCAAGAGGCGACTTCGCAGATTTTGGATACGCAGTATTTT. It specifies CASSQEATSQILDTQYF.

This clone has a handful of counts. The CDR3 here is CASSYSSSGTNEQFF. The CDR3 region has the DNA TGTGCCAGCAGTTACTCTAGTAGCGGGACGAATGAGCAGTTCTTC. The rearrangement uses TRBV6-5 and TRBJ2-1; the match to TRBD2 covers 8 bases. CDR3 length: 15 amino acids. The V gene end was trimmed by 0 bases and the J gene end by 7 bases; junction bases not matched to a gene: 5. Germline V CDR1 and CDR2: MNHEY, SVGAGI.

The chain links TRBV6-4 to TRBJ1-1; D is undetermined. CDR1 and CDR2 from the germline V gene are MRHNA and SNTAGT. This CDR3 comprises 13 residues. Trimming removed 4 bases from V and 0 bases from J, with 6 bases in between. The CDR3 sequence is CASSASMNTEAFF. In DNA form, the CDR3 reads TGTGCCAGCAGTGCCAGCATGAACACTGAAGCTTTCTTT.

This clone has a single count. The chain couples TRBV7-8 to TRBJ1-3; unclear D gene. CDR1 SGHVS and CDR2 FQNEAQ come from the germline V gene. Between the trimmed V and J ends, which lost 2 bases and 1 base, there was a span of 3 bases. The CDR3 has 13 amino acids. The CDR3 DNA sequence: TGTGCCAGCAGCTTAATTTCTGGAAACACCATATATTTT. Its translation is CASSLISGNTIYF.

The chain recombines TRBV7-3 with TRBJ1-6; D gene unclear. Trimming cost V 5 bases and J 3 bases, with 11 bases left between them. The germline gives CDR1 SGHTA, CDR2 FQGTGA. This CDR3 region has 15 residues. The CDR3 sequence: CASSQRGGYNSPLHF. The CDR3 nucleotides are TGTGCCAGCAGCCAACGAGGTGGCTATAATTCACCCCTCCACTTT.